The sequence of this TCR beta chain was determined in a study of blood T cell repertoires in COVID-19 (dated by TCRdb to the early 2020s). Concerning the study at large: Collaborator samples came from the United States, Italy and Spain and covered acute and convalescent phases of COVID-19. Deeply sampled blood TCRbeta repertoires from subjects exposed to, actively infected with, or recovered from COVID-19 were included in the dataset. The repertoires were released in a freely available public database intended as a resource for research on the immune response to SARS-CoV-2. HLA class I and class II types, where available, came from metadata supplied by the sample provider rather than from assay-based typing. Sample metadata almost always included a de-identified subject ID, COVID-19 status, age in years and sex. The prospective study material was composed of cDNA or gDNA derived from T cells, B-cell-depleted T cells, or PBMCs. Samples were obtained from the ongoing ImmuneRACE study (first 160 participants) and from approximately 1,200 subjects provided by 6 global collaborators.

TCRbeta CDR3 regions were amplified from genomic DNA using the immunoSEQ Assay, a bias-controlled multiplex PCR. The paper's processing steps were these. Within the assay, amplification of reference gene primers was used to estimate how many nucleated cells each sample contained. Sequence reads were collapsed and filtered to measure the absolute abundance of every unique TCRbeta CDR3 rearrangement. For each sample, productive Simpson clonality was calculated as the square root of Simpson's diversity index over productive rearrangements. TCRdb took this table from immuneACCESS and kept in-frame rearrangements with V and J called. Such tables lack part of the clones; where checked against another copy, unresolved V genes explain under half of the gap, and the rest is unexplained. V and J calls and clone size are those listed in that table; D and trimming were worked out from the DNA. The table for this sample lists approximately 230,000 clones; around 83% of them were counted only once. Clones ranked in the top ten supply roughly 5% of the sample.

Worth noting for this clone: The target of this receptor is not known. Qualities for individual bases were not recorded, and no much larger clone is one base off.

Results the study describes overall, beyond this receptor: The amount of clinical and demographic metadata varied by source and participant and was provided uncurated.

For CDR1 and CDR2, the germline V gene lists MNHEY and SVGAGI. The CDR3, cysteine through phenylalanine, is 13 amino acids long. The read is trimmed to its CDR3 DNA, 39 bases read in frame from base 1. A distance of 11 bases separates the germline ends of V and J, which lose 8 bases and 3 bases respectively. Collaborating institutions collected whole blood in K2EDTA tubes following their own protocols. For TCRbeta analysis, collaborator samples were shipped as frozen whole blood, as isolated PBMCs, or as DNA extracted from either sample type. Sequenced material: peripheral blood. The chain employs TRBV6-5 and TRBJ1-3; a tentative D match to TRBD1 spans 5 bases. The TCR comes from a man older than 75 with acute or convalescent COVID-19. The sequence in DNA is TGTGCCAGCCACCCGGGACTTGGAAACACCATATATTTT. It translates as CASHPGLGNTIYF.